A selection of T cell receptor beta chains follows, all from one sample in a study of blood T cell repertoires in COVID-19. TCRdb keeps only in-frame clones here, not all; method: immunoSEQ multiplex PCR. The sample contains around 100,000 clones, roughly 92% of which appear only once. The sample comprised peripheral blood. All receptors come from a man aged 65 to 85 with acute or convalescent COVID-19. Both conserved end residues are part of each CDR3. The order of the fields is V gene, D gene, J gene, clone size, CDR3 DNA, CDR3 protein. A D gene is named only where the DNA matches it firmly. Clone sizes are given selectively: once, few, many, or a class where the clone is expanded.

TRBV11-2	TRBD1	TRBJ1-1	NA	TGTGCCAGCAGATCTACAGGGGAACTAAGGAACACTGAAGCTTTCTTT	CASRSTGELRNTEAFF
TRBV5-1	TRBD2	TRBJ2-7	NA	TGCGCCAGCAGCTTGGCGGGAGGGCCGGGGGAGCAGTACTTC	CASSLAGGPGEQYF
TRBV5-1	NA	TRBJ2-7	NA	TGCGCCAGCAGCGGGGGGGACAAAACATTGCAGTACTTC	CASSGGDKTLQYF
TRBV19	NA	TRBJ2-7	NA	TGTGCCAGTACCTCCCACGACAGTCCCTACGAGCAGTACTTC	CASTSHDSPYEQYF
TRBV5-1	NA	TRBJ1-1	NA	TGCGCCAGCAGCCGTCTTGTAGACACTGAAGCTTTCTTT	CASSRLVDTEAFF
TRBV11-3	NA	TRBJ1-1	NA	TGTGCCAGCAGCTTAGCAGTGAACACTGAAGCTTTCTTT	CASSLAVNTEAFF
TRBV9	NA	TRBJ2-3	NA	TGTGCCAGCAGCGTACCCACAACCGGGAGTGGGACAGATACGCAGTATTTT	CASSVPTTGSGTDTQYF
TRBV18	NA	TRBJ2-5	NA	TGTGCCAGCTCACCACCTAGCGCCCCGGGGACCCAGTACTTC	CASSPPSAPGTQYF
TRBV9	TRBD1	TRBJ2-3	NA	TGTGCCAGCAGCTACCCCGGGACAGGGCCAGATACGCAGTATTTT	CASSYPGTGPDTQYF
TRBV6-5	TRBD2	TRBJ2-1	NA	TGTGCCAGCAATCACGGGGGGGCAGCTGAGCAGTTCTTC	CASNHGGAAEQFF
TRBV12-3/TRBV12-4	NA	TRBJ1-2	NA	TGTGCCAGCAGTTTTGTCACAGTGGATGGCTACACCTTC	CASSFVTVDGYTF
TRBV12-3/TRBV12-4	NA	TRBJ1-2	NA	TGTGCCAGCACCCCGACAGACCTCTATGGCTACACCTTC	CASTPTDLYGYTF
TRBV28	NA	TRBJ2-7	NA	TGTGCCAGCAGGAGACAGGAGTCCTTCTACGAGCAGTACTTC	CASRRQESFYEQYF
TRBV28	TRBD2	TRBJ2-1	NA	TGTGCCAGCAGTAACAGGGCTAGCGGGAGGACGGGTTACAATGAGCAGTTCTTC	CASSNRASGRTGYNEQFF
TRBV18	TRBD1	TRBJ1-1	NA	TGTGCCAGCTCCACCCCTGGACAGGCGGGGGAAGCTTTCTTT	CASSTPGQAGEAFF
TRBV12-3/TRBV12-4	NA	TRBJ1-2	few	TGTGCCAGCAGCCTGAACGGGGGGTACACCTTC	CASSLNGGYTF
TRBV30	TRBD1	TRBJ1-1	NA	TGTGCCTGGCGGACAGGGGGGGGTGGCAGGAACACTGAAGCTTTCTTT	CAWRTGGGGRNTEAFF
TRBV7-2	TRBD1	TRBJ1-1	NA	TGTGCCAGCAGCTTGGGGACAGGTTCCACGGTGCTAGCTTTCTTT	CASSLGTGSTVLAFF
TRBV9	NA	TRBJ1-1	NA	TGTGCCAGCAGCGAGACAGAAACGAACACTGAAGCTTTCTTT	CASSETETNTEAFF
TRBV12-5	TRBD1	TRBJ2-4	NA	TGTGCTAGTGGGGACAGGGTTAACATTCAGTACTTC	CASGDRVNIQYF
TRBV11-3	NA	TRBJ2-1	NA	TGTGCCAGCAGCTCACCGGGACAAGCGCGTCAGGAGCAGTTCTTC	CASSSPGQARQEQFF
TRBV7-9	NA	TRBJ2-7	NA	TGTGCCAGCAGCTTAGTTGAAGGGGGCGAGCAGTACTTC	CASSLVEGGEQYF
TRBV6-2/TRBV6-3	TRBD1	TRBJ2-7	NA	TGTGCCAGCAGTTCTCACAGGGGACAGGGCGACGAGCAGTACTTC	CASSSHRGQGDEQYF
TRBV7-9	NA	TRBJ1-1	NA	TGTGCCAGCAGCCGGAGTTCTGTTGGTTTCGCTGAAGCTTTCTTT	CASSRSSVGFAEAFF
TRBV6-2/TRBV6-3	TRBD1	TRBJ2-4	NA	TGTGCCAGCAGTTATTCCGGGACAGGGGGAAACATTCAGTACTTC	CASSYSGTGGNIQYF
TRBV6-2/TRBV6-3	TRBD1	TRBJ2-7	NA	TGTGCCAGCAGTTACCGGGACAGGGGAATTAGCGCCTCTTACGAGCAGTACTTC	CASSYRDRGISASYEQYF
TRBV4-3	NA	TRBJ1-2	NA	TGCGCCAGCAGCCAAGATACACAGGGAGAGGACTATGGCTACACCTTC	CASSQDTQGEDYGYTF
TRBV21-1	NA	TRBJ2-3	NA	TGTGCCAGCAGCAAAGGCAGGGATACGCAGTATTTT	CASSKGRDTQYF
TRBV27	NA	TRBJ1-1	NA	TGTGCCAGCAGTTTACCAGGGAAGAACACTGAAGCTTTCTTT	CASSLPGKNTEAFF
TRBV27	TRBD1	TRBJ2-7	NA	TGTGCCAGCAGTTTACAACCGACAGGGGGCGGCTACGAGCAGTACTTC	CASSLQPTGGGYEQYF
TRBV6-5	NA	TRBJ1-3	NA	TGTGCCAGCAGTTATAGTCCGGGGAACTCTGGAAACACCATATATTTT	CASSYSPGNSGNTIYF
TRBV7-6	NA	TRBJ1-5	NA	TGTGCCAGCAGCTTAGAGCTCAGGGGCCTATTGGGCAATCAGCCCCAGCATTTT	CASSLELRGLLGNQPQHF
TRBV4-3	TRBD1	TRBJ2-7	NA	TGCGCCAGCAGCCAAGGAACTAGGACAGGGGCTAACGAGCAGTACTTC	CASSQGTRTGANEQYF
TRBV12-3/TRBV12-4	NA	TRBJ2-3	NA	TGTGCCAGCAGCCGAGAAAGGGGAGATACGCAGTATTTT	CASSRERGDTQYF
TRBV6-5	NA	TRBJ1-2	NA	TGTGCCAGCAGTTACTCGATTCCGGGAGTTAACTATGGCTACACCTTC	CASSYSIPGVNYGYTF
TRBV6-5	NA	TRBJ1-6	once	TGTGCCAGCAGGACTCAGGGTCTAGCCCTCCACTTT	CASRTQGLALHF
TRBV11-2	NA	TRBJ2-7	NA	TGTGCCAGCAGCTTAGGCCAGTACTCCTACGAGCAGTACTTC	CASSLGQYSYEQYF
TRBV3-1/TRBV3-2	NA	TRBJ1-2	NA	TGTGCCAGCAGCCAAGTAACGACAAACTATGGCTACACCTTC	CASSQVTTNYGYTF
TRBV7-8	NA	TRBJ1-4	NA	TGTGCCAGCAGCTTTTCGGATGGACAGCTTAATGAAAAACTGTTTTTT	CASSFSDGQLNEKLFF
TRBV19	NA	TRBJ1-1	NA	TGTGCCAGTAGGGACCGTACAGGGTTGACTGAAGCTTTCTTT	CASRDRTGLTEAFF
TRBV6-5	TRBD1	TRBJ1-2	NA	TGTGCCAGCAGTTCTACGGGGACAGCTAACTATGGCTACACCTTC	CASSSTGTANYGYTF
TRBV19	NA	TRBJ2-7	once	TGTGCCAGTACTCAAGGGGCCTCTACGGACTACGAGCAGTACTTC	CASTQGASTDYEQYF
TRBV5-4	NA	TRBJ2-6	NA	TGTGCCAGCAGCTTGATAGGCAGGACTCCCTCTGGGGCCAACGTCCTGACTTTC	CASSLIGRTPSGANVLTF
TRBV27	NA	TRBJ2-7	NA	TGTGCCAGCAGTTTCGGGAGATTCACCTACGAGCAGTACTTC	CASSFGRFTYEQYF
TRBV6-5	NA	TRBJ2-5	NA	TGTGCCAGCAGTCGACGCGGAGGGCCCGCCGAGACCCAGTACTTC	CASSRRGGPAETQYF
TRBV7-2	NA	TRBJ2-7	NA	TGTGCCAGCAGCCCCAATGGGCTATACTCCTACGAGCAGTACTTC	CASSPNGLYSYEQYF
TRBV2	NA	TRBJ2-3	NA	TGTGCCAGCAGTGATTTCGGGTACCGCACAGATACGCAGTATTTT	CASSDFGYRTDTQYF
TRBV6-4	NA	TRBJ1-5	NA	TGTGCCAGCAGCCGGGACAACCCTCAGCCCCAGCATTTT	CASSRDNPQPQHF
TRBV30	NA	TRBJ1-1	NA	TGTGCCTGGAGCTCGGGGAACACTGAAGCTTTCTTT	CAWSSGNTEAFF
TRBV5-5	NA	TRBJ1-4	NA	TGTGCCAGCAGCTTAGATTCGGATGAAAAACTGTTTTTT	CASSLDSDEKLFF
TRBV28	TRBD1	TRBJ1-2	NA	TGTGCCAGCAGGACCGGGACAGGAAGCGGCTACACCTTC	CASRTGTGSGYTF
TRBV27	TRBD2	TRBJ2-1	NA	TGTGCCAGCAAGTTGTTCAGCGGGGGGTACAATGAGCAGTTCTTC	CASKLFSGGYNEQFF
TRBV7-8	TRBD2	TRBJ2-3	NA	TGTGCCAGCAGCCAATTTAGCGGGAGCACAGATACGCAGTATTTT	CASSQFSGSTDTQYF
TRBV19	TRBD2	TRBJ2-1	NA	TGTGCCAGTAAACCGGGGGGGCTTGTTGAGCAGTTCTTC	CASKPGGLVEQFF
TRBV6-5	NA	TRBJ2-7	few	TGTGCCAGCAGGTGGGACATCTCCTACGAGCAGTACTTC	CASRWDISYEQYF
TRBV7-2	TRBD1	TRBJ1-5	NA	TGTGCCAGCTCCGGACAGGGAAGTCTCGAGAATCAGCCCCAGCATTTT	CASSGQGSLENQPQHF